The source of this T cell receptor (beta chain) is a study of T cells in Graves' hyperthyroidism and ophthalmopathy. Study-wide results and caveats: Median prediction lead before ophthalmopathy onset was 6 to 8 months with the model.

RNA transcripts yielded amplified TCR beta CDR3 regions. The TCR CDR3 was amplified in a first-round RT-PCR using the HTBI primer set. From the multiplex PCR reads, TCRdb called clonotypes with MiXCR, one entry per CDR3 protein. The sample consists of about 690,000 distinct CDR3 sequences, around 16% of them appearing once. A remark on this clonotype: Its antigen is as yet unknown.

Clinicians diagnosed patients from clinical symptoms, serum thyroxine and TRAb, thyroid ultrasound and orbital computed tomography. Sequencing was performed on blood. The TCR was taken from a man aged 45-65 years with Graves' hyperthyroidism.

The CDR3 is CASSRQTGTGYGYTF. The CDR3 nucleotides are TGTGCCAGCTCACGTCAGACCGGGACAGGTTATGGCTACACCTTC. The chain couples TRBV18 to TRBJ1-2, with 8 bases that match TRBD1. J gave up 5 bases and V 4 bases, and 9 bases lay outside the gene matches. This CDR3 is built from 15 residues. Per germline, CDR1 KGHSH and CDR2 LQKENI.